This section outlines one T cell receptor (beta chain) sequence together with its context. What it binds is not known. The V and J ends lost 7 bases and 4 bases respectively, with 9 bases between them. This CDR3 region has 12 residues. A sample-barcoded 5' primer and a J-beta primer mix were used in a second PCR of about 7 to 12 cycles. TCRdb called the 5' RACE reads again in MiXCR, with one record for every CDR3 protein. The table lists fewer than 2 million distinct CDR3 sequences, 39% of them singletons. Each donor gave approximately 9.5 milliliters of peripheral blood. Per-sample yields of isolated PBMCs were at least 6 million. These data originate in a study of blood T cells in healthy people across ages. Study-level points and caveats: Unsorted PBMCs prevented conclusive naive versus antigen-experienced comparison. TCR beta diversity, measured per million T cells, fell in a roughly linear way with age.

The source material was blood. The chain employs TRBV12-3 or TRBV12-4 and TRBJ2-3; D is unclear. The source of this sequence is a human donor in good health. Here the CDR3 reads CASNLCPDTQYF. The CDR3 nucleotides are TGTGCCAGCAACTTATGTCCAGATACGCAGTATTTT.